Sequencing of this TCR beta chain was carried out in a study of Ad26.COV2.S vaccination and SARS-CoV-2 variants. This clone was seen once. TCRdb's table, derived via immunoSEQ multiplex PCR, lists solely in-frame clones and lacks some. The sample lists 75,000 to 100,000 clones; approximately 82% were seen once. Germline trimming cut 2 bases from V and 8 bases from J; bases unmatched to any gene: 5. CDR1 is SEHNR and CDR2 is FQNEAQ in the germline V gene (reference sequence). The CDR3 extends over 13 amino acids. This rearrangement joins TRBV7-9 to TRBJ1-2; TRBD1 matches at 7 bases. Specimen: peripheral blood, collected after recovery from COVID-19. The origin of this receptor is a human donor who had recovered from COVID-19. DNA of the CDR3: TGTGCCAGCAGCTTACCGGGACAGCGAGGCTACACCTTC. Translated, it gives CASSLPGQRGYTF.